The 18 T cell receptor beta chains listed next were all sequenced from one sample in a study of human T cells and chemical hapten exposure. One entry per CDR3 protein results from TCRdb running MiXCR on the RACE reads. The table has around 120,000 distinct CDR3 sequences, about 14% seen once. The sample's time point: pre-sensitization, week 0. Treatment noted: therapeutic diphenylcyclopropenone sensitization with weekly scalp DPC. Sequences were derived from whole blood, sampled in connection with sensitization to the hapten diphenylcyclopropenone (DPC). The origin of the receptors is a woman aged 18-29 years with alopecia areata. Some clones in this sample may be carry-over from other donors' samples.

Relative to its sample, this clonotype is medium-sized. The chain is built from TRBV28 and TRBJ1-4, with D possibly TRBD1 on 5 matching bases. V lost 6 bases and J lost 5, with 13 bases in between. Germline loops: CDR1 MDHEN, CDR2 SYDVKM. There are 14 residues in the CDR3. CDR3 nucleotide sequence: TGTGCCAGCAGCTACGACAGCTCGAATGAAAAACTGTTTTTT. Residues: CASSYDSSNEKLFF. The full variable domain, rest sourced from reference TRBV28 and TRBJ1-4, is DVKVTQSSRYLVKRTGEKVFLECVQDMDHENMFWYRQDPGLGLRLIYFSYDVKMKEKGDIPEGYSVSREKKERFSLILESASTNQTSMYLCASSYDSSNEKLFFGSGTQLSVL.

The chain employs TRBV25-1 and TRBJ1-1, with a weak D call TRBD1 (6 bases). The germline V gene has CDR1 MGHDK and CDR2 SYGVNS. Trimming shortened V by 5 bases and J by 4 bases, and 17 bases separated the two germline ends. The CDR3 contains 15 residues. The CDR3 DNA reads as TGTGCCAGCAGTCCAACAAGGGGGAGTTCCACTGAAGCTTTCTTT. Residues: CASSPTRGSSTEAFF. The whole variable domain, remainder taken from reference TRBV25-1 and TRBJ1-1, is EADIYQTPRYLVIGTGKKITLECSQTMGHDKMYWYQQDPGMELHLIHYSYGVNSTEKGDLSSESTVSRIRTEHFPLTLESARPSHTSQYLCASSPTRGSSTEAFFGQGTRLTVV.

There are a few counts of this clonotype. This chain connects TRBV5-1 to TRBJ2-5; a weak D match, TRBD2 (6 bases). The V end was cut by 1 base, the J end by 2 bases, with 15 bases between. CDR3 length: 16 amino acids. Germline V gene sequence: CDR1 SGHRS, CDR2 YFSETQ. The CDR3 bases are TGCGCCAGCAGCTTGACCTCGCCTAGCGAACAAGAGACCCAGTACTTC. Amino acid sequence: CASSLTSPSEQETQYF.

The rearrangement links TRBV7-8 to TRBJ2-7, with TRBD1 matching 10 bases. In germline, CDR1 is SGHVS, CDR2 FQNEAQ. The CDR3 has 15 residues. The V segment lost 4 bases and the J segment 7 bases; nucleotides outside the gene matches: 10. The CDR3 coding sequence is TGTGCCAGCAGCTCCCGGGACAGGGGTTATGGTGAGCAGTACTTC. Translation: CASSSRDRGYGEQYF. Combining the CDR3 with reference TRBV7-8 and TRBJ2-7 gives the whole variable domain GAGVSQSPRYKVAKRGQDVALRCDPISGHVSLFWYQQALGQGPEFLTYFQNEAQLDKSGLPSDRFFAERPEGSVSTLKIQRTQQEDSAVYLCASSSRDRGYGEQYFGPGTRLTVT.

This clonotype came up a few times. The rearrangement joins TRBV6-1 to TRBJ1-5; 7 nucleotides align to TRBD1. Germline CDR1 MNHNS, CDR2 SASEGT. The CDR3 has 12 amino acids. V shed 10 bases, J shed 6 bases, and the junction held 6 bases outside the gene matches. The DNA of the CDR3 is TGTGCCATCCAGACAGGGAGTCAGCCCCAGCATTTT. Translating gives CAIQTGSQPQHF.

This clonotype has only a few counts. V is TRBV3-2 and J is TRBJ2-1; the table names TRBD2, a call not compared with the DNA. TRBV3-2 is a pseudogene segment. The CDR3 loop spans 14 amino acids. The CDR3 DNA follows: TGTGCCAGCAGCCAAGATTCACGCGGGAATGAGCAGTTCTTC. This translates into CASSQDSRGNEQFF.

A note on this clonotype: A much larger clonotype is one base distant, so this may be a read error. The chain is built from TRBV29-1 and TRBJ2-3, with 8 nucleotides matching TRBD1. The ends lost 7 bases at V and 6 bases at J; junction bases unmatched: 9. The CDR3 runs 13 residues. In germline, CDR1 is SQVTM, CDR2 ANQGSEA. CDR3 sequence: CSGLQGARDTQYF. The CDR3 DNA follows: TGCAGCGGGCTGCAGGGGGCCCGGGATACGCAGTATTTT.

This clonotype was observed a handful of times. The chain combines TRBV10-3 with TRBJ1-2; a possible D gene is TRBD1 (5 bases). The V gene's germline CDR1 is ENHRY and CDR2 SYGVKD. The CDR3 is 14 amino acids. The V end lost 5 bases, the J end lost 4 bases, and 14 bases lay between the germline ends. The CDR3 nucleotides read TGTGCCATCAGTCCTCTGGGGGGGATCTATGGCTACACCTTC. The encoded protein is CAISPLGGIYGYTF.

This clonotype was counted only a few times. This chain links TRBV20-1 with TRBJ1-5; 9 bases map to TRBD1. The length of the CDR3 is 12 residues. Germline CDR1 reads DFQATT; CDR2 reads SNEGSKA (reference sequence). The V and J ends lost 6 bases and 7 bases, in that order; junction bases with no gene match: 4. CDR3 sequence (DNA): TGCAGTGCCCGGGACAGGGTCCAGCCCCAGCATTTT. Its translation: CSARDRVQPQHF.

This clonotype was counted at least ten times. The CDR3 nucleotides read TGTGCCAGCAGCTCCCGGGACAGGGGGCCCGGTAGGGTGCCTGGAAACACCATATATTTT. It is translated as CASSSRDRGPGRVPGNTIYF. The rearrangement uses TRBV6-5 and TRBJ1-3, with TRBD1 identical over 12 bases. Germline V CDR1 and CDR2: MNHEY, SVGAGI. The CDR3 contains 20 residues. The V gene end was trimmed by 6 bases and the J gene end by 2 bases; junction bases not matched to a gene: 17.

This clonotype turned up a few times. The chain combines TRBV18 with TRBJ2-7; 7 positions match TRBD2. CDR3 size: 15 residues. V shed 1 base and J 3 bases; nucleotides not matched to a gene: 6. Germline V lookup: CDR1 KGHSH, CDR2 LQKENI. CDR3 residues: CASSPQASGFYEQYF. The CDR3 coding sequence is TGTGCCAGCTCACCACAGGCTAGCGGCTTCTACGAGCAGTACTTC.

Many counts were recorded for this clonotype. The chain has TRBV4-1 and TRBJ1-2; D is possibly TRBD1 (6 bases). CDR3 length: 18 amino acids. The germline CDR1 and CDR2 sequences are MGHRA and YSYEKL. The germline V and J ends were trimmed by 0 bases and 0 bases, with 17 bases remaining between them. CDR3 protein: CASSQDGDILQANYGYTF. For the CDR3, the DNA is TGCGCCAGCAGCCAAGATGGGGACATACTTCAAGCTAACTATGGCTACACCTTC.

This chain links TRBV4-3 with TRBJ2-1; the D gene could be TRBD1 or TRBD2 (5 bases each). CDR1 is LGHNA and CDR2 is YSLEER in the germline V gene. V shed 1 base and J shed 6 bases, with 10 bases lying between them. The CDR3 is 14 residues long. Written as DNA, the CDR3 is TGCGCCAGCAGCCAAGCCGGGACCTTCAATGAGCAGTTCTTC. Translation: CASSQAGTFNEQFF.

This clonotype turned up a few times. The CDR3 here is CASSLLVIGGPSSGANVLTF. Written as DNA, the CDR3 is TGTGCCAGCAGCCTTTTGGTGATCGGGGGCCCCAGCTCTGGGGCCAACGTCCTGACTTTC. V gene TRBV12-3 or TRBV12-4 combines with J gene TRBJ2-6; perhaps D is TRBD1 or TRBD2 (6 bases each). This CDR3 is built from 20 residues. V was pared by 6 bases and J by 0 bases, with 24 bases between.

Notes on this clonotype: This may stem from a read error, because a much larger clone lies one nucleotide away. This chain joins TRBV19 and TRBJ1-2; weak D call: TRBD1 (5 bases). Germline V gene data show CDR1 as LNHDA and CDR2 as SQIVND (reference sequence). The CDR3 loop spans 11 amino acids. V shed 11 bases and J shed 7 bases, with 14 bases lying between them. CDR3 DNA: TGTGCCTCCCGAGGGGTATCTGGCTACACCTTC. This translates into CASRGVSGYTF.

The chain employs TRBV15 and TRBJ1-1; no clear D. CDR3 length equals 13 residues. CDR1 and CDR2 from the germline V gene are LNHNV and YYDKDF (reference sequence). Trimming stripped 1 base from V and 5 bases from J, with 8 bases between. CDR3 DNA: TGTGCCACCAGCAGAGTTCAGTTAACTGAAGCTTTCTTT. The encoded protein is CATSRVQLTEAFF.

This clonotype was seen at least ten times. V usage is TRBV24-1 and J usage is TRBJ2-3; 11 nucleotides align to TRBD2. Trimming at V came to 3 bases and at J to 2 bases, leaving 6 bases not matched to a gene. This CDR3 is 17 amino acids long. Germline CDR1 KGHDR, CDR2 SFDVKD. The CDR3 protein is CATSDRTSGRNTDTQYF. CDR3 DNA sequence: TGTGCCACCAGTGATCGGACTAGCGGGCGAAACACAGATACGCAGTATTTT.

CDR3 bases: TGTGCCAGCAGCTTCGTAGGGACCCGCCATGAGCAGTTCTTC. This sequence encodes CASSFVGTRHEQFF. J is TRBJ2-1 and V is TRBV5-4; D tentatively reads TRBD1 or TRBD2 (5 bases each). This CDR3 is 14 amino acids long. Per germline, CDR1 SGHNT and CDR2 YYREEE (reference sequence). V lost 2 bases, J lost 8 bases, and 14 bases lay in between.